This T cell receptor beta chain came from a study of T cell responses to AZD1222 COVID-19 vaccine. Overall study findings and caveats: Repertoires were sampled only after the peak T cell response. Recipients of AZD1222 seropositive at baseline numbered only five or six.

As regards this clone: The antigen remains undetermined.

The assay was immunoSEQ multiplex PCR, and TCRdb's table has in-frame clones only and misses some. The repertoire holds about 120,000 clones, with 88% as singletons. V was trimmed by 6 bases and J by 6 bases, leaving 17 bases between them. The V gene's germline CDR1 is SGHAT and CDR2 FQNNGV. The CDR3 contains 15 residues. The chain carries TRBV11-2 and TRBJ1-4, with a weak D call TRBD1 (6 bases). The starting material was peripheral blood, obtained 28 days after the second AZD1222 dose. The receptor's source is an adult who received the AZD1222 COVID-19 vaccine. CDR3 sequence (DNA): TGTGCCAGCAGAAAAAGGGCAGGGGTCTATGAAAAACTGTTTTTT. Translation: CASRKRAGVYEKLFF.